This TCR beta chain was sequenced for a study of shared clonotypes between healthy human individuals. In the source study's methods: ImmunoSEQ supplied junction-only sequences lacking quality scores, so filtering was different. Only in-frame clones appear in the TCRdb table, and some are missing; sequencing was by immunoSEQ multiplex PCR. V, J and clone size reflect that table, while D and trimming were determined from the DNA. The sample carries over a million clones, about 75% recorded once. Germline loops: CDR1 SGHDT, CDR2 YYEEEE. The length of the CDR3 is 12 residues. V shed 4 bases and J shed 2 bases, with 5 bases lying between them.

The V call is TRBV5-6, the J call TRBJ2-3; D is undetermined. The clonotype comes from a man aged 18-30 years in good health. The source material was memory CD4+ T cells sorted from blood. Subset defined: CD45RA-negative fraction. In DNA form, the CDR3 reads TGTGCCAGCAGCCGAGACACAGATACGCAGTATTTT. Its protein is CASSRDTDTQYF.